These 5 T cell receptor beta chains originate from one sample sequenced in a study of regulatory and conventional T cells in RAG deficiency. Produced via immunoSEQ multiplex PCR; TCRdb's table is partial and in-frame only. The sample gives around 37,000 clones, 70% to 90% of which show up once; roughly 15% is in the top ten. The same data also contributed to another study, on regulatory T cells. That source adds: Primers: 52 TRBV forward and 13 TRBJ reverse.

The sequenced sample was CD8+ T cells sorted from blood. The receptors stem from a human donor in good health.

V is TRBV2 and J is TRBJ1-5, with 8 nucleotides matching TRBD1. With 6 bases clipped from V and 2 bases from J, the junction kept 6 bases outside the gene matches. Germline V lookup: CDR1 SNHLY, CDR2 FYNNEI. The CDR3 totals 15 residues. For the CDR3, the DNA is TGTGCCAGCAGACACAGGGGGTTGGGCAATCAGCCCCAGCATTTT. Its translation: CASRHRGLGNQPQHF.

This clone has a single count. The chain recombines TRBV10-2 with TRBJ2-3; 10 nucleotides agree with TRBD2. Germline V CDR1 and CDR2: WSHSY, SAAADI. V lost 0 bases and J lost 2; bases outside the gene matches: 11. There are 19 residues in the CDR3. In DNA form, the CDR3 reads TGCGCCAGCAGTGAGTCGTTCGCTAGCGGGGGCCCCTTCACAGATACGCAGTATTTT. This encodes CASSESFASGGPFTDTQYF.

The rearrangement links TRBV6-1 to TRBJ2-3; 8 bases align to TRBD2. The V gene's germline CDR1 is MNHNS and CDR2 SASEGT. CDR3 length: 16 residues. V lost 4 bases, J lost 10 bases, and 16 bases stayed unmatched. For the CDR3, the DNA is TGTGCCAGCAGTGCCTTAGCGGGGATCCCCACCCCGGCGCAGTATTTT. Translated, it gives CASSALAGIPTPAQYF.

The chain is built from TRBV7-6 and TRBJ2-6; D gene uncertain. Germline V gives CDR1 SGHVS, CDR2 FNYEAQ. Trimming pared 5 bases from V and 0 bases from J, leaving 11 bases between. The CDR3 contains 16 residues. In DNA form, the CDR3 reads TGTGCCAGCAGCCCCCACGTCGACTCTGGGGCCAACGTCCTGACTTTC. It yields the protein CASSPHVDSGANVLTF.

In its sample, this clone was seen a few times. The V call is TRBV4-1, the J call TRBJ1-5, with D unclear. The CDR3 contains 16 residues. Germline V CDR1 and CDR2: MGHRA, YSYEKL. V dropped 0 bases and J dropped 5 bases, with 14 bases sitting between them. DNA of the CDR3: TGCGCCAGCAGCCAAGATGGTAGGCAGAGTGATCAGCCCCAGCATTTT. Amino acids: CASSQDGRQSDQPQHF.